Listed below are T cell receptor beta chains from one sample, sequenced in a study of blood T cell repertoires in COVID-19. TCRdb's table, derived via immunoSEQ multiplex PCR, lists solely in-frame clones and lacks some. The sample records some 110,000 clones, 87% being singletons. Sequenced sample: peripheral blood. Receptor source: a human donor in a cohort sampled during active COVID-19. CDR3s include the opening cysteine and the closing phenylalanine or tryptophan. A D gene is named only where the DNA matches it firmly. Not all rows give a size; the values are once, few, many and, for expanded clones, a class.

v_gene,abundance,j_gene,d_gene,CDR3nt,CDR3aa
TRBV19,-,TRBJ2-1,-,TGTGCCAGTAGGGACAACTCCTACAATGAGCAGTTCTTC,CASRDNSYNEQFF
TRBV5-1,-,TRBJ2-1,-,TGCGCCAGCAGCTTTCCGGGACTCTCAAATGAGCAGTTCTTC,CASSFPGLSNEQFF
TRBV6-5,-,TRBJ2-3,-,TGTGCCAGCAGTCAAACAGGGTTTCTCACAGATACGCAGTATTTT,CASSQTGFLTDTQYF
TRBV7-9,-,TRBJ2-1,TRBD2,TGTGCCAGCAGCTTGGGGGGGTCCTACAATGAGCAGTTCTTC,CASSLGGSYNEQFF
TRBV6-2/TRBV6-3,-,TRBJ2-1,TRBD1,TGTGCCAGCAGTTACTCGGTCAGGGGGCCCGATGAGCAGTTCTTC,CASSYSVRGPDEQFF
TRBV27,-,TRBJ2-5,TRBD1,TGTGCCAGCAGTAAAGATGGACAGGGGCGCCAAGAGACCCAGTACTTC,CASSKDGQGRQETQYF
TRBV5-1,-,TRBJ2-5,TRBD1,TGCGCCAGCAGCCCACAGACAGGGGGTCAAGAGACCCAGTACTTC,CASSPQTGGQETQYF
TRBV3-1/TRBV3-2,-,TRBJ1-1,-,TGTGCCAGCAGCCAAGTAGGGGGAAACACTGAAGCTTTCTTT,CASSQVGGNTEAFF
TRBV25-1,-,TRBJ2-5,-,TGTGCCAGCAGACGGGGGAATAAGGAGACCCAGTACTTC,CASRRGNKETQYF
TRBV28,-,TRBJ2-3,TRBD2,TGTGCCAGCAGTTCTGAGACTAGCGGGAGAGTCGGCACAGATACGCAGTATTTT,CASSSETSGRVGTDTQYF
TRBV7-9,few,TRBJ2-3,TRBD2,TGTGCCAGCTCGCGGGAGGGGCTCACAGATACGCAGTATTTT,CASSREGLTDTQYF
TRBV6-5,-,TRBJ2-7,TRBD1,TGTGCCAGCAGTAGGACAGGCCTGACATACGAGCAGTACTTC,CASSRTGLTYEQYF
TRBV5-1,-,TRBJ2-1,TRBD2,TGCGCCAGCAGCTTACTCGCGGGGGGGGCCGAGTTAACGGGGGATGAGCAGTTCTTC,CASSLLAGGAELTGDEQFF
TRBV19,-,TRBJ2-3,-,TGTGCCAGTAGTTACCCCGACAGCCTACCCACAGATACGCAGTATTTT,CASSYPDSLPTDTQYF
TRBV13,-,TRBJ1-6,TRBD1,TGTGCCAGCAGCCCCCCGGGACAGCTTAATTCACCCCTCCACTTT,CASSPPGQLNSPLHF
TRBV9,-,TRBJ1-1,TRBD1,TGTGCCAGCAGCGGTGGACAGGGGGCCATGAACACTGAAGCTTTCTTT,CASSGGQGAMNTEAFF
TRBV28,-,TRBJ2-1,TRBD1,TGTGCCAGCTCCCTACCGGGACAGGGGGCCAATGAGCAGTTCTTC,CASSLPGQGANEQFF
TRBV11-2,-,TRBJ2-1,-,TGTGCCAGCAGCCCGCCCAGAGGGGAGCAGTTCTTC,CASSPPRGEQFF
TRBV11-2,-,TRBJ1-5,-,TGTGCCAGCAGTGCTCAGGGAAATCAGCCCCAGCATTTT,CASSAQGNQPQHF
TRBV10-2,-,TRBJ1-5,-,TGCGCCAGCAGTGCGGCAGGGTTAATCTCCTTTTTT,CASSAAGLISFF
TRBV19,-,TRBJ2-7,-,TGTGCCAGTAGTATTGCCCGGGGTACCTACGAGCAGTACTTC,CASSIARGTYEQYF
TRBV6-5,once,TRBJ2-5,TRBD1,TGTGCCAGCAGGTCCTTGGGACAGATAAAAGAGACCCAGTACTTC,CASRSLGQIKETQYF
TRBV5-5,-,TRBJ2-3,TRBD2,TGTGCCAGCAGCTTGCGGACGGGAGGGCCACCAGATACGCAGTATTTT,CASSLRTGGPPDTQYF
TRBV28,-,TRBJ2-7,TRBD1,TGTGCCAGCAGGGGAGACAGGGTTCGCGAGCAGTACTTC,CASRGDRVREQYF
TRBV7-9,-,TRBJ1-1,-,TGTGCCAGCAGCTTACTGGGGCAGATGAACACTGAAGCTTTCTTT,CASSLLGQMNTEAFF
TRBV7-7,-,TRBJ2-3,TRBD2,TGTGCCAGCAGCTTAGCGGGAGGGCCACAAGATACGCAGTATTTT,CASSLAGGPQDTQYF
TRBV18,-,TRBJ1-2,-,TGTGCCAGCTCGCCCCGTGAGGGGGTAAACTATGGCTACACCTTC,CASSPREGVNYGYTF
TRBV5-1,-,TRBJ2-3,-,TGCGCCAGCAGCTTGGAACTCCCGGGGGGCACAGATACGCAGTATTTT,CASSLELPGGTDTQYF
TRBV10-1,-,TRBJ1-6,-,TGCGCCAGCAGTGACAGGGTTGGTTCACCCCTCCACTTT,CASSDRVGSPLHF
TRBV11-2,-,TRBJ2-7,-,TGTGCCAGCAGCTTAGTATCGGCAGGGGGGGAGCAGTACTTC,CASSLVSAGGEQYF
TRBV5-1,-,TRBJ2-3,TRBD2,TGCGCCAGCAGCTTGGACGGGACTACCTCACTCAACCAGTATTTT,CASSLDGTTSLNQYF
TRBV7-9,-,TRBJ2-7,-,TGTGCCAGCAGCCCTTTCGGGACACGACCCTACGAGCAGTACTTC,CASSPFGTRPYEQYF
TRBV30,-,TRBJ2-7,-,TGTGCCTGGTCAGGGCCCCTCTACGAGCAGTACTTC,CAWSGPLYEQYF
TRBV28,-,TRBJ2-3,-,TGTGCCAGCAGTTTATACCGGGTGCTAGCCACAGATACGCAGTATTTT,CASSLYRVLATDTQYF
TRBV11-3,-,TRBJ1-2,-,TGTGCCAGCAGCCCCCGAGCACAGGGCTATGGCTACACCTTC,CASSPRAQGYGYTF
TRBV10-2,-,TRBJ1-1,-,TGCGCCAGCAGTGAGCAAGGGGTGAACACTGAAGCTTTCTTT,CASSEQGVNTEAFF
TRBV5-4,-,TRBJ1-2,-,TGTGCCAGCAGCTTTCCGGGGAGCGACTACACCTTC,CASSFPGSDYTF
TRBV9,-,TRBJ2-7,TRBD2,TGTGCCAGCAGCTCCCTAGCGGGCGGGCCGGGGGAGCAGTACTTC,CASSSLAGGPGEQYF
TRBV25-1,once,TRBJ2-5,TRBD1,TGTGCCAGCAGAGACAGGGTCGAAGAGACCCAGTACTTC,CASRDRVEETQYF
TRBV19,-,TRBJ1-5,TRBD1,TGTGCCAGTTCAGGAGGAACAGGGGCCGGGCAGCCCCAGCATTTT,CASSGGTGAGQPQHF
TRBV9,-,TRBJ2-5,-,TGTGCCAGCAGCGTCAGCGTAGCAAGCCAAGAGACCCAGTACTTC,CASSVSVASQETQYF
TRBV19,-,TRBJ1-2,TRBD1,TGTGCCAGTAGTAGCATAGGGACAGGGGGGCACTATGGCTACACCTTC,CASSSIGTGGHYGYTF
TRBV6-1,-,TRBJ1-2,TRBD1,TGTGCCAGCAGTGAAGCACAGGGGGGCTATGGCTACACCTTC,CASSEAQGGYGYTF
TRBV5-1,-,TRBJ2-7,-,TGCGCCAGCAGCTTGGACCGCGGGGTTTTAGCGTCCGAGCAGTACTTC,CASSLDRGVLASEQYF
TRBV30,-,TRBJ2-3,TRBD2,TGTGCCTGGAGAGCGGGACTAGCTGGTGCAGATACGCAGTATTTT,CAWRAGLAGADTQYF
TRBV5-1,-,TRBJ1-6,-,TGCGCCAGCAGCTTGGGGGTCGGGGAGTATTCACCCCTCCACTTT,CASSLGVGEYSPLHF
TRBV6-5,-,TRBJ2-7,-,TGTGCCAGCAGCATGACAGTTCTACTCTCCTACGAGCAGTACTTC,CASSMTVLLSYEQYF
TRBV30,-,TRBJ2-7,-,TGTGCCTGGAGCGCCAGGGCCGACGAGCAGTACTTC,CAWSARADEQYF
TRBV10-3,-,TRBJ2-5,-,TGTGCCATCTCCGCCGGACTAGGGGGAGAGACCCAGTACTTC,CAISAGLGGETQYF
TRBV9,-,TRBJ1-2,TRBD1,TGTGCCAGCAACCCCCTGGGACAGGGAACTAGCTATGGCTACACCTTC,CASNPLGQGTSYGYTF
TRBV7-2,-,TRBJ2-2,-,TGTGCCAGCAGCTTAGGGGGCGGGGCACGCACCGGGGAGCTGTTTTTT,CASSLGGGARTGELFF
TRBV19,-,TRBJ2-7,-,TGTGCCAGTACTAGAGGACAGCCCGAGCAGTACTTC,CASTRGQPEQYF
TRBV7-8,-,TRBJ2-1,TRBD2,TGTGCCAGCAGCAAATCGGGACTAGCCAATGAGCAGTTCTTC,CASSKSGLANEQFF
TRBV10-2,-,TRBJ1-5,-,TGCGCCAGCAGTTTTGGCCAGGGCAATCAGCCCCAGCATTTT,CASSFGQGNQPQHF
TRBV9,few,TRBJ1-2,-,TGTGCCAGCAGCCCCCTTTCGACAGTAACTAACTATGGCTACACCTTC,CASSPLSTVTNYGYTF
TRBV14,-,TRBJ1-2,-,TGTGCCAGCAGCCCTGACAGATCCTATGGCTACACCTTC,CASSPDRSYGYTF
TRBV6-5,few,TRBJ1-1,-,TGTGCCAGCAGTTACGTAGCTGCGAGGGAAGCTTTCTTT,CASSYVAAREAFF
TRBV14,-,TRBJ1-3,-,TGTGCCAGCAGCCAACTGGGGGCTATGGGAAACACCATATATTTT,CASSQLGAMGNTIYF
TRBV10-3,-,TRBJ2-4,-,TGTGCCATCAGTGAAACAGATCTAGCCAAAAACATTCAGTACTTC,CAISETDLAKNIQYF
TRBV7-9,-,TRBJ2-5,-,TGTGCCAGCCGAATAGCGGAAGAGACCCAGTACTTC,CASRIAEETQYF